This T cell receptor (beta chain) was sequenced in a study of CD8+ T cells in alopecia areata. General study points: Sequence data from scalp samples additionally include resident alphabeta T cells of normal skin. Unlike in mice, where it was clearer, TCR sharing across patients was less clear, possibly HLA-related.

cDNA reverse transcribed from extracted RNA served as the sequencing template. The repertoire was sequenced with immunoSEQ multiplex PCR; TCRdb's copy has only in-frame clones and lacks some. The sample consists of 90,000 to 130,000 clones, 59% of them appearing once. Remarks on this clone: The target antigen is unknown.

Both CD4+ and CD8+ T cells were separated by sorting PBMCs. This TCR was sampled from a human donor in good health. The sample comprised CD8+ T cells sorted from blood.

DNA for the CDR3: TGTGCCAGTAGGCACAGCGGGGGCTGGAACGAGCAGTACTTC. It specifies CASRHSGGWNEQYF. J is TRBJ2-7 and V is TRBV19, with 8 bases matching TRBD2. V was clipped by 6 bases and J by 5 bases; unmatched bases: 9. The germline gives CDR1 LNHDA, CDR2 SQIVND (reference sequence). The CDR3 is 14 residues long.